Presented here are 8 T cell receptor beta chains from one specimen sequenced in a study of monozygotic twins with inflammatory bowel disease (dated by TCRdb to between 2018 and 2021). Receptor libraries were prepared by 5' RACE. For sequencing, an Illumina HiSeq 2500 was employed. TCRdb reprocessed the reads and provides one entry for every CDR3 protein sequence; no DNA is given. This sample's table has entries for some 200,000 distinct CDR3 sequences. The ten largest account for under 8.5% of the sample. Sequencing used blood. These receptors came from a human donor with ulcerative colitis or Crohn's disease, or a healthy co-twin of an affected twin (not recorded which).

The V gene is TRBV4-1, the J gene TRBJ2-7; TCRdb's D call of TRBD1 is untestable without DNA. The CDR3 extends over 15 amino acids. Germline CDR1 reads MGHRA; CDR2 reads YSYEKL. CDR3 region: CASSQLGTGAYEQYF.

V and J are TRBV6-1 and TRBJ2-7; with no DNA, the TCRdb D assignment of TRBD1 cannot be verified. CDR1 and CDR2 from the germline V gene are MNHNS and SASEGT. The CDR3 consists of 15 residues. CDR3 in amino acids: CASSEFDREIYEQYF.

V gene TRBV7-9 combines with J gene TRBJ2-5; the D call from TCRdb, TRBD2, cannot be confirmed without DNA. The CDR3 sequence is 16 residues long. CDR1 SEHNR and CDR2 FQNEAQ come from the germline V gene (reference sequence). CDR3 residues: CASSPLRGSSQETQYF. The entire variable domain, with the rest obtained from reference TRBV7-9 and TRBJ2-5, is as follows: DTGVSQNPRHKITKRGQNVTFRCDPISEHNRLYWYRQTLGQGPEFLTYFQNEAQLEKSRLLSDRFSAERPKGSFSTLEIQRTEQGDSAMYLCASSPLRGSSQETQYFGPGTRLLVL.

The chain recombines TRBV7-2 with TRBJ2-3. There are 12 residues in the CDR3. Germline V lookup: CDR1 SGHTA, CDR2 FQGNSA. The CDR3 protein is CASSLNLNTQYF.

The chain links TRBV20-1 to TRBJ2-7. The CDR3 consists of 15 residues. Looked up from germline, CDR1 is DFQATT and CDR2 is SNEGSKA (reference sequence). CDR3 protein: CSAPNALGRSYEQYF.

The chain links TRBV20-1 to TRBJ1-5; TCRdb designates TRBD1, a call that cannot be tested without DNA. Germline loops: CDR1 DFQATT, CDR2 SNEGSKA (reference sequence). CDR3 length: 14 amino acids. CDR3 sequence: CSAGRQGNNQPQHF.

The J gene is TRBJ2-5, the V gene TRBV6-6; the D call of TRBD2 rests on TCRdb alone, since no DNA is present to check it. The germline V gene encodes CDR1 MNHNY and CDR2 SVGAGI (reference sequence). The CDR3 spans 12 residues. CDR3 sequence: CASRRVEETQYF.

This sequence joins TRBV6-5 and TRBJ1-4. This CDR3 comprises 14 residues. Germline CDR1 is MNHEY and CDR2 is SVGAGI. CDR3 in amino acids: CASSYSRTNEKLFF.